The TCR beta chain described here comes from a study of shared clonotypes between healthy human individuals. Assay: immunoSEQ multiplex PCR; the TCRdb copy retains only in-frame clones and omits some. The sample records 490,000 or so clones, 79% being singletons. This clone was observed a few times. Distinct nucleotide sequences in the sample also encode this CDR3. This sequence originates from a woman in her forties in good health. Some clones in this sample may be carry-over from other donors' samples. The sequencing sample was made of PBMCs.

Here the CDR3 reads CASSPLRGNQPQHF. CDR3 in DNA: TGTGCCAGCAGCCCCCTCCGGGGCAATCAGCCCCAGCATTTT. The rearrangement links TRBV27 to TRBJ1-5; the D is unclear. Germline-derived CDR1 and CDR2 are MNHEY and SMNVEV (reference sequence). Deletions cut 6 bases from V and 2 bases from J, with 11 bases between. The CDR3 covers 14 residues.